Below, 28 T cell receptor beta chains from the same sample are listed, as sequenced in a study of T cells in Graves' hyperthyroidism and ophthalmopathy. RNA transcripts served as the template for amplifying TCR beta CDR3 regions. When the TCR CDR3 underwent first-round RT-PCR, the HTBI primer set was used. A single record per CDR3 protein comes from TCRdb applying MiXCR to the multiplex PCR reads. The sample comprises hundreds of thousands of distinct CDR3 sequences, around 42% of which are singletons, and just under 8.5% rests with the top ten. Sequencing was performed on peripheral blood or thyroid tissue (not recorded which). The receptors originated from a young woman with Graves' hyperthyroidism.

J is TRBJ2-5 and V is TRBV11-1, with 7 bases aligning to TRBD2. Trimming at V came to 3 bases and at J to 2 bases, leaving 9 bases not matched to a gene. The germline V gene has CDR1 SGHAT and CDR2 FQDESV (reference sequence). The CDR3 runs to 16 residues. The CDR3 region is CASSFLVREGQETQYF. CDR3 nucleotides: TGTGCCAGCAGCTTTCTTGTCAGGGAGGGGCAAGAGACCCAGTACTTC.

This clonotype has more than one count but fewer than ten. The chain links TRBV20-1 to TRBJ1-3; D call uncertain. Germline CDR1 reads DFQATT; CDR2 reads SNEGSKA (reference sequence). The V end lost 6 bases, the J end lost 1 base, and 10 bases lay between the germline ends. The CDR3 is 13 residues long. CDR3 sequence: CSAMAGSGNTIYF. In DNA form, the CDR3 reads TGCAGTGCAATGGCGGGATCTGGAAACACCATATATTTT.

This clonotype was counted a few times. The rearrangement joins TRBV24-1 to TRBJ2-2, with TRBD1 identical over 10 bases. Germline CDR1 and CDR2: KGHDR and SFDVKD. The CDR3 loop spans 16 amino acids. V lost 5 bases to trimming and J lost 9 bases; unmatched junction nucleotides: 11. The CDR3 nucleotides read TGTGCCACCAGTGGCTCCTGGGGACAGGGGAACCGGGAGCTGTTTTTT. Protein product: CATSGSWGQGNRELFF.

The table lists this clonotype with many counts. The CDR3 sequence is CATSDTGKVDEKLFF. CDR3 nucleotides: TGTGCCACCAGTGACACAGGGAAGGTGGATGAAAAACTGTTTTTT. The rearrangement joins TRBV24-1 to TRBJ1-4; tentatively, D is TRBD1 (6 bases). The germline V gene encodes CDR1 KGHDR and CDR2 SFDVKD. The CDR3 contains 15 residues. V was cut by 4 bases and J by 6 bases, with 14 bases left in between.

This clonotype appeared many times. The gene calls are TRBV7-9 and TRBJ1-1; D is ambiguous. Germline CDR1 reads SEHNR; CDR2 reads FQNEAQ (reference sequence). CDR3 length: 14 residues. Deletions cut 1 base from V and 1 base from J, with 7 bases between. This chain's CDR3 is CASSLVAGNTEAFF. Here the CDR3 DNA reads TGTGCCAGCAGCTTAGTGGCCGGGAACACTGAAGCTTTCTTT.

This rearrangement joins TRBV19 to TRBJ1-5; TRBD1 might be the D (6 bases). Trimming stripped 11 bases from V and 4 bases from J, with 15 bases between. This CDR3 comprises 13 residues. In germline, CDR1 is LNHDA, CDR2 SQIVND (reference sequence). The DNA for the CDR3 is TGTGCCGCTAGGGGGTCGGGGAATCAGCCCCAGCATTTT. Translation: CAARGSGNQPQHF.

The rearrangement links TRBV25-1 to TRBJ1-1; D gene unclear. This CDR3 has 14 amino acids. Trimming shortened V by 5 bases and J by 1 base, and 11 bases separated the two germline ends. Looked up from germline, CDR1 is MGHDK and CDR2 is SYGVNS. In DNA, the CDR3 is TGTGCCAGCAGTATAATGGACGGGAACACTGAAGCTTTCTTT. Amino acid sequence: CASSIMDGNTEAFF.

In this sample, this clonotype turned up once. This chain joins TRBV29-1 and TRBJ1-5, with TRBD1 as a possible D gene (5 bases). This CDR3 spans 13 amino acids. Germline CDR1 SQVTM, CDR2 ANQGSEA. V lost 4 bases, J lost 4 bases, and 11 bases lay in between. The CDR3 protein is CSVAQGENQPQHF. In DNA form, the CDR3 reads TGCAGCGTTGCTCAGGGAGAGAATCAGCCCCAGCATTTT.

The V and J genes are TRBV6-1 and TRBJ2-2; D is ambiguous. V lost 7 bases and J 3 bases, leaving 6 bases between the germline ends. Germline-derived CDR1 and CDR2 are MNHNS and SASEGT. This CDR3 spans 12 amino acids. CDR3 DNA sequence: TGTGCCAGCATTGCGGACACCGGGGAGCTGTTTTTT. Amino acids: CASIADTGELFF.

The chain carries TRBV7-9 and TRBJ2-7; 10 nucleotides agree with TRBD1. This CDR3 is built from 16 residues. The V and J ends lost 6 bases and 2 bases, in that order; junction bases with no gene match: 10. The germline CDR1 and CDR2 sequences are SEHNR and FQNEAQ (reference sequence). The CDR3 DNA reads as TGTGCCAGCAGTCGACAGGGGGCGCGGGGGGCCTACGAGCAGTACTTC. Amino acids: CASSRQGARGAYEQYF.

The chain employs TRBV25-1 and TRBJ1-1; a weak D match, TRBD1 (5 bases). Trimming took 6 bases from V and 1 from J, leaving 12 bases between them. From germline, CDR1 is MGHDK and CDR2 SYGVNS. CDR3 size: 14 residues. The DNA of the CDR3 is TGTGCCAGCAGCCATGGGGGAGGGAACACTGAAGCTTTCTTT. Translation: CASSHGGGNTEAFF.

The rearrangement joins TRBV7-2 to TRBJ2-5; 8 positions agree with TRBD2. Germline loops: CDR1 SGHTA, CDR2 FQGNSA. The CDR3 extends over 18 amino acids. V was clipped by 5 bases and J by 4 bases; unmatched bases: 18. The CDR3 reads CASSPQRIWLSGRETQYF. DNA of the CDR3: TGTGCCAGCAGCCCCCAACGGATTTGGTTGAGCGGGAGAGAGACCCAGTACTTC.

Note on this clonotype: A clone one base away is much larger, so this may be a read error. The genes are TRBV7-9 and TRBJ1-2; unclear D gene. The CDR3 runs 11 residues. Germline lookup yields CDR1 SEHNR and CDR2 FQNEAQ (reference sequence). CDR3 loop: CASSFLSGYIF. The CDR3 region has the DNA TGTGCCAGCAGCTTCCTCTCCGGCTACATCTTC.

The V gene is TRBV7-6, the J gene TRBJ2-2; 7 bases are a match to TRBD2. CDR3 length: 16 residues. After removal of 3 bases from V and 3 bases from J, the junction contained 7 bases not matched to a gene. Germline values: CDR1 SGHVS, CDR2 FNYEAQ. This chain's CDR3 is CASSLASGSYTGELFF. The CDR3 DNA is TGTGCCAGCAGCTTGGCTAGCGGAAGCTACACCGGGGAGCTGTTTTTT.

This CDR3 is CSVRAGAYEQYF. The CDR3 DNA sequence: TGCAGCGTTAGGGCAGGGGCGTACGAGCAGTACTTC. The chain joins TRBV29-1 to TRBJ2-7; the D gene is possibly TRBD1 (6 bases). CDR1 is SQVTM and CDR2 is ANQGSEA in the germline V gene. The CDR3 sequence is 12 residues long. The ends were cut back, 5 bases at V and 4 bases at J, with 12 bases in the middle.

In this sample, this clonotype turned up many times. The chain has TRBV29-1 and TRBJ1-4; D remains ambiguous. The CDR3 has 14 residues. CDR1 is SQVTM and CDR2 is ANQGSEA in the germline V gene. V was shortened by 7 bases and J by 7 bases, with 19 bases between the two germline ends. CDR3 sequence: CSAHGSGSSEKLFF. CDR3 bases: TGCAGCGCCCACGGATCGGGCTCGAGTGAAAAACTGTTTTTT.

This clonotype appeared many times. V and J are TRBV2 and TRBJ2-7; no firm D call. This CDR3 is 12 amino acids long. Germline V gene data show CDR1 as SNHLY and CDR2 as FYNNEI. V was cut by 4 bases and J by 5 bases, with 9 bases left in between. For the CDR3, the DNA is TGTGCCAGCAGTGCGAGGATGCACGAGCAGTACTTC. Translating gives CASSARMHEQYF.

The V gene is TRBV19, the J gene TRBJ2-5; D unclear. Germline V CDR1 and CDR2: LNHDA, SQIVND (reference sequence). The CDR3 extends over 13 amino acids. CDR3 bases: TGTGCTAGAGATGTGAGGCTCCAAGAGACCCAGTACTTC. It encodes CARDVRLQETQYF.

The rearrangement uses TRBV7-3 and TRBJ1-2; no reliable D call. CDR1 and CDR2 from the germline V gene are SGHTA and FQGTGA. The length of the CDR3 is 14 residues. The V and J ends lost 3 bases and 4 bases respectively, with 12 bases between them. Written as DNA, the CDR3 is TGTGCCAGCAGCTTGGACCGGGTCTTCTATGGCTACACCTTC. This translates into CASSLDRVFYGYTF. Combining the CDR3 with reference TRBV7-3 and TRBJ1-2 gives the whole variable domain GAGVSQTPSNKVTEKGKYVELRCDPISGHTALYWYRQSLGQGPEFLIYFQGTGAADDSGLPNDRFFAVRPEGSVSTLKIQRTERGDSAVYLCASSLDRVFYGYTFGSGTRLTVV.

This clonotype was detected a few times. The chain couples TRBV10-3 to TRBJ2-1; maybe TRBD2 (6 bases). The ends were cut back, 4 bases at V and 6 bases at J, with 10 bases in the middle. Germline CDR1 reads ENHRY; CDR2 reads SYGVKD. CDR3 length equals 13 residues. CDR3 residues: CAISGREGNEQFF. The CDR3 DNA is TGTGCCATCAGTGGGCGGGAAGGCAATGAGCAGTTCTTC.

V is TRBV24-1 and J is TRBJ2-2, with unresolved D. This CDR3 is built from 16 residues. V was clipped by 5 bases and J by 4 bases, with 16 bases between them. In germline, CDR1 is KGHDR, CDR2 SFDVKD. The CDR3 DNA reads as TGTGCCACCAGTGCCCAAGGGATCACGAGCACCGGGGAGCTGTTTTTT. This gives the protein CATSAQGITSTGELFF.

This clonotype was detected only a few times. At one of its ends the junction is not consistent with the germline gene, which may arise from a read error. V gene TRBV15 combines with J gene TRBJ2-2; TRBD2 agrees at 9 bases. This CDR3 region has 15 residues. The germline CDR1 and CDR2 sequences are LNHNV and YYDKDF (reference sequence). This CDR3 is CASSFSGSGTGELFF. The CDR3 region has the DNA TGTGCCAGCAGCTTTAGCGGGAGCGGGACCGGGGAGCTGTTTTTT.

This clonotype was seen ten or more times. This chain links TRBV19 with TRBJ2-7; 7 bases align to TRBD1. This CDR3 has 14 residues. After removal of 6 bases from V and 2 bases from J, the junction contained 7 bases not matched to a gene. Per the germline V gene, CDR1 is LNHDA and CDR2 is SQIVND (reference sequence). CDR3 in amino acids: CASSTTGLTYEQYF. The CDR3 nucleotides are TGTGCCAGTAGCACGACAGGGCTAACCTACGAGCAGTACTTC.

This clonotype came up many times. J is TRBJ1-1 and V is TRBV7-9; D remains unclear. Trimming shortened V by 5 bases and J by 6 bases, and 10 bases separated the two germline ends. Germline lookup yields CDR1 SEHNR and CDR2 FQNEAQ (reference sequence). The CDR3 sequence is 12 residues long. CDR3 protein: CASSQSTAEAFF. For the CDR3, the DNA is TGTGCCAGCAGCCAATCTACCGCTGAAGCTTTCTTT.

The gene calls are TRBV14 and TRBJ1-1; D possibly corresponds to TRBD1 (6 bases). The CDR3 length is 16 residues. Germline V gives CDR1 SGHDN, CDR2 FVKESK. Trimming shortened V by 0 bases and J by 1 base, and 12 bases separated the two germline ends. This chain's CDR3 is CASSQDLGGANTEAFF. As DNA, the CDR3 is TGTGCCAGCAGCCAAGATCTTGGGGGGGCGAACACTGAAGCTTTCTTT.

This clonotype was counted ten times or more. This chain uses TRBV7-9 with TRBJ1-1; D unclear. V lost 5 bases, J lost 7 bases, and 14 bases lay in between. The germline V gene has CDR1 SEHNR and CDR2 FQNEAQ (reference sequence). CDR3 length equals 13 residues. CDR3 protein: CASSPSTQIEAFF. CDR3 bases: TGTGCCAGCAGCCCCAGTACGCAGATTGAAGCTTTCTTT. The whole variable domain, remainder taken from reference TRBV7-9 and TRBJ1-1, is DTGVSQNPRHKITKRGQNVTFRCDPISEHNRLYWYRQTLGQGPEFLTYFQNEAQLEKSRLLSDRFSAERPKGSFSTLEIQRTEQGDSAMYLCASSPSTQIEAFFGQGTRLTVV.

The gene calls are TRBV7-6 and TRBJ2-5; 8 bases map to TRBD2. V shed 5 bases, J shed 5 bases, and the junction held 28 bases outside the gene matches. The CDR3 runs to 21 residues. Looked up from germline, CDR1 is SGHVS and CDR2 is FNYEAQ. CDR3 region: CASSHPRGPAGATAGGETQYF. In nucleotides, the CDR3 is TGTGCCAGCAGCCATCCCCGGGGACCAGCGGGAGCTACTGCCGGAGGCGAGACCCAGTACTTC.

A few counts support this clonotype. The V call is TRBV5-1, the J call TRBJ1-4; 8 positions match TRBD1. V trimming: 7 bases; J trimming: 3 bases; junction bases outside the gene matches: 5. Germline V lookup: CDR1 SGHRS, CDR2 YFSETQ. There are 14 residues in the CDR3. CDR3 in amino acids: CASGTGGPNEKLFF. As DNA, the CDR3 is TGCGCCAGCGGAACAGGGGGACCTAATGAAAAACTGTTTTTT.